This T cell receptor beta chain was documented in a study of technical replicates of blood from a few donors. The assay was immunoSEQ multiplex PCR, and TCRdb's table has in-frame clones only and misses some. The table lists about 86,000 clones, roughly 95% of them singletons. CDR3 length: 15 residues. Germline V gene lookup returns CDR1 MDHEN and CDR2 SYDVKM. V dropped 3 bases and J dropped 0 bases, with 9 bases sitting between them. The clonotype originates from a human donor in good health. The V gene is TRBV28, the J gene TRBJ1-5; D possibly corresponds to TRBD1 (5 bases). The sequenced sample consisted of T cells isolated from PBMCs. The CDR3 here is CASSFWGGSNQPQHF. The CDR3 nucleotides read TGTGCCAGCAGTTTTTGGGGGGGTAGCAATCAGCCCCAGCATTTT.